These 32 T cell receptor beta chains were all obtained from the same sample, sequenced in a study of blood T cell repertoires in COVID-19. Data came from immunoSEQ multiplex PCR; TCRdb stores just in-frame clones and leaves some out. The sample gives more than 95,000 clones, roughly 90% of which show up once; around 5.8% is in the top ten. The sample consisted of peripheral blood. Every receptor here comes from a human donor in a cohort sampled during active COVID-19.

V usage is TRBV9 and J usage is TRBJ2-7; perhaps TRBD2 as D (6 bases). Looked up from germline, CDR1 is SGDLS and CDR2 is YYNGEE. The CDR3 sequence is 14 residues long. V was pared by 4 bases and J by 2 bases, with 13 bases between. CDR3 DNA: TGTGCCAGCAGCCAAGCCGGGAGCACCTACGAGCAGTACTTC. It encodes CASSQAGSTYEQYF.

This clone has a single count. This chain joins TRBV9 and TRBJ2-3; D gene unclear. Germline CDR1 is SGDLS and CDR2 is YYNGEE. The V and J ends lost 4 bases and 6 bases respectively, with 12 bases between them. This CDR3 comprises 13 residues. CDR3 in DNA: TGTGCCAGCAGCTCCTCTGGAGTGGATACGCAGTATTTT. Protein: CASSSSGVDTQYF.

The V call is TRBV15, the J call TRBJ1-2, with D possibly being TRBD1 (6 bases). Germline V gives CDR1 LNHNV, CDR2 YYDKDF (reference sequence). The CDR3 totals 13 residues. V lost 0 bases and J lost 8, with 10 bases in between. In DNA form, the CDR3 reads TGTGCCACCAGCAGAGAGGGGGCTGGGGGCTACACCTTC. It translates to CATSREGAGGYTF.

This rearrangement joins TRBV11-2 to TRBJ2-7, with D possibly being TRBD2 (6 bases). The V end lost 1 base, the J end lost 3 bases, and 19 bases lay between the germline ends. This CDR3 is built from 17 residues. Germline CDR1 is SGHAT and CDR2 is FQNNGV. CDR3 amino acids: CASSLGGEPLLYYEQYF. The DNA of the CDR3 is TGTGCCAGCAGCTTAGGCGGGGAGCCGCTACTGTACTACGAGCAGTACTTC.

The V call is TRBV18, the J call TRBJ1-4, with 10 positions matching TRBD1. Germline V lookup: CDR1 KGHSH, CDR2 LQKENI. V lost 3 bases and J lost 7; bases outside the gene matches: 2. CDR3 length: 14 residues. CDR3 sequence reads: CASSPGQGIEKLFF. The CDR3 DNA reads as TGTGCCAGCTCACCGGGACAGGGGATTGAAAAACTGTTTTTT.

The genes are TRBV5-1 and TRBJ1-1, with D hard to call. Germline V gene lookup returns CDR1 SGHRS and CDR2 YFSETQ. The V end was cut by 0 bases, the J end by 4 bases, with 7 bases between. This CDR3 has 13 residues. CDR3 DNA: TGCGCCAGCAGCTTGGGGGGAGCCACTGAAGCTTTCTTT. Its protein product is CASSLGGATEAFF.

The CDR3 reads CASSFGGIEDTEAFF. CDR3 DNA: TGCGCCAGCAGCTTTGGAGGGATAGAGGACACTGAAGCTTTCTTT. The chain combines TRBV5-1 with TRBJ1-1; D is uncertain. CDR3 length: 15 residues. Germline loops: CDR1 SGHRS, CDR2 YFSETQ. V was cut by 2 bases and J by 3 bases, with 14 bases left in between.

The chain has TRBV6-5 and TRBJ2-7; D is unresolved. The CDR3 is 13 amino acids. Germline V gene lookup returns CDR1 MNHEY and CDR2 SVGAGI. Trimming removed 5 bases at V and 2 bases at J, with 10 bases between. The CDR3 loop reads CASSLTVAYEQYF. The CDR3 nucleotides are TGTGCCAGCAGTCTCACGGTAGCCTACGAGCAGTACTTC.

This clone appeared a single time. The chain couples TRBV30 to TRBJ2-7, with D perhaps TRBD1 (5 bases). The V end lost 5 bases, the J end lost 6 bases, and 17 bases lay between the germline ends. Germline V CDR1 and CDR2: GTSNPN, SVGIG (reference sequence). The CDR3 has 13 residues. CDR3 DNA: TGTGCCTGGGGGGCCACAAGTCTCGTCGAGCAGTACTTC. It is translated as CAWGATSLVEQYF.

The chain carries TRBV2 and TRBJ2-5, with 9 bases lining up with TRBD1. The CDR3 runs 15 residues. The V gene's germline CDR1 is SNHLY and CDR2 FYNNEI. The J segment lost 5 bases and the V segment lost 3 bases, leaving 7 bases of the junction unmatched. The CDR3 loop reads CASSERTGAIETQYF. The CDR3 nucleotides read TGTGCCAGCAGTGAGCGGACAGGGGCAATTGAGACCCAGTACTTC.

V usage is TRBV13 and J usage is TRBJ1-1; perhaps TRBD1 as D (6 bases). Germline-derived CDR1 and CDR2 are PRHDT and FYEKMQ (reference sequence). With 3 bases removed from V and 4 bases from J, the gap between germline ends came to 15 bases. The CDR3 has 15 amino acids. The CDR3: CASSFPIGGITEAFF. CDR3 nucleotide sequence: TGTGCCAGCAGCTTCCCGATAGGGGGTATCACTGAAGCTTTCTTT.

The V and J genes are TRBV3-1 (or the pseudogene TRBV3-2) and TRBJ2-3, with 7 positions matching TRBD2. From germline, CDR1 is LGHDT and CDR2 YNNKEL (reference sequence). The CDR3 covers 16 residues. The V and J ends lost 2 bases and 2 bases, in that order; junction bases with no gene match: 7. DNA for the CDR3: TGTGCCAGCAGCCAAATCACAGCGGGGCCCACAGATACGCAGTATTTT. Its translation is CASSQITAGPTDTQYF.

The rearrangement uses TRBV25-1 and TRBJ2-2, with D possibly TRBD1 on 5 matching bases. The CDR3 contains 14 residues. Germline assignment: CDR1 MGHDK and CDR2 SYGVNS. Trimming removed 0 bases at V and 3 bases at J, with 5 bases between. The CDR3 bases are TGTGCCAGCAGTGAATACAGGGACACCGGGGAGCTGTTTTTT. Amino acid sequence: CASSEYRDTGELFF.

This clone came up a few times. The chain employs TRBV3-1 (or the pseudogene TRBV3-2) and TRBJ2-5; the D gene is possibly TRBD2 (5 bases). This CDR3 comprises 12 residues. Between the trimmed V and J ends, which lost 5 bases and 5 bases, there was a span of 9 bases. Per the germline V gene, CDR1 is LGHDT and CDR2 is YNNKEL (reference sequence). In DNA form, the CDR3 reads TGTGCCAGCAGCTTCGGAGGCGAGACCCAGTACTTC. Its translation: CASSFGGETQYF.

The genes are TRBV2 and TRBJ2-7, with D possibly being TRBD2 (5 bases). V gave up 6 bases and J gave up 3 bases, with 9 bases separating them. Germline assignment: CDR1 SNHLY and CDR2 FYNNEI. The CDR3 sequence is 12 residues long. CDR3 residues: CASRSAGYEQYF. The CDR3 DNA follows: TGTGCCAGCAGATCGGCGGGCTACGAGCAGTACTTC.

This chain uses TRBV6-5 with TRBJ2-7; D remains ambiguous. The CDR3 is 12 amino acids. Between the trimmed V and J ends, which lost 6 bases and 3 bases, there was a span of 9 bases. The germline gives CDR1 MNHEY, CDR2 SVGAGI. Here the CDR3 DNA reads TGTGCCAGCAGCCCCGACAACTACGAGCAGTACTTC. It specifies CASSPDNYEQYF.

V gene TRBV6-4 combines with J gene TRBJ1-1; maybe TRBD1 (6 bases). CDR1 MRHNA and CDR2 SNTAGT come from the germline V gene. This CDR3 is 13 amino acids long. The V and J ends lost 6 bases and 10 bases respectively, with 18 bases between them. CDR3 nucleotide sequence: TGTGCCAGCAGCGGGGGGGGCAACGAAAGAGCTTTCTTT. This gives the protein CASSGGGNERAFF.

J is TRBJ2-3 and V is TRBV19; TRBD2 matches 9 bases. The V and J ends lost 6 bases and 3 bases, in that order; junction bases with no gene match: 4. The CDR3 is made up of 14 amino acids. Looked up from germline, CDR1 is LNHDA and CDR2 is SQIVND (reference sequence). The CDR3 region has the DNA TGTGCCAGTAGCCAGCGGGAGGCTACAGATACGCAGTATTTT. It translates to CASSQREATDTQYF.

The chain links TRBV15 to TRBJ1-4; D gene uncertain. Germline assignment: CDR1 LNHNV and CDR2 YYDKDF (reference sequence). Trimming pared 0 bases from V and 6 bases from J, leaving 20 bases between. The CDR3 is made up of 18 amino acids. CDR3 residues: CATSRERLDSFPDEKLFF. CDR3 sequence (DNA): TGTGCCACCAGCAGAGAGAGACTTGATAGCTTCCCCGATGAAAAACTGTTTTTT.

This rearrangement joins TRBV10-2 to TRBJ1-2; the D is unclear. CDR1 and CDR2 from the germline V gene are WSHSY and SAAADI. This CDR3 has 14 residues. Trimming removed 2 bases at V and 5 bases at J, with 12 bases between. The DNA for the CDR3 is TGCGCCAGCAGTGAGACGGCTAGTGGGTATGGCTACACCTTC. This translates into CASSETASGYGYTF.

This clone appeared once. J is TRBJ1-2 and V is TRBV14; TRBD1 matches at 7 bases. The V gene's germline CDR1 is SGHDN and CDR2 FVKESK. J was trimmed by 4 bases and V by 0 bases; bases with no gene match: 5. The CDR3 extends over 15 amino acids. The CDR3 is CASSQEVTGPYGYTF. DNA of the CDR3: TGTGCCAGCAGCCAAGAAGTGACAGGGCCCTATGGCTACACCTTC.

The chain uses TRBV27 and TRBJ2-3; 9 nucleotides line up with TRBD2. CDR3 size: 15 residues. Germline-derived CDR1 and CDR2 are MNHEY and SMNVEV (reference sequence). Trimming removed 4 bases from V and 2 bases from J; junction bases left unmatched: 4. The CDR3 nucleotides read TGTGCCAGCAGTTGGCGGGAGGGCCACACAGATACGCAGTATTTT. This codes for CASSWREGHTDTQYF.

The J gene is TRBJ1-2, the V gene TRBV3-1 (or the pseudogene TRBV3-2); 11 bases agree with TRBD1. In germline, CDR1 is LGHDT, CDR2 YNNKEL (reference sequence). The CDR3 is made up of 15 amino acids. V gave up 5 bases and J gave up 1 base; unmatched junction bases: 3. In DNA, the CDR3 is TGTGCCAGCAGCTCCGGGACAGGGGGTAACTATGGCTACACCTTC. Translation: CASSSGTGGNYGYTF.

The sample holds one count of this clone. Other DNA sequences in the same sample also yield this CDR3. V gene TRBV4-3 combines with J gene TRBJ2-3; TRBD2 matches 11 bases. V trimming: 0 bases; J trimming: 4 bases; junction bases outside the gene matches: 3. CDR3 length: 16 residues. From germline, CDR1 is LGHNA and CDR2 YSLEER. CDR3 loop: CASSQDLAGGPDTQYF. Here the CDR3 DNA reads TGCGCCAGCAGCCAAGATTTAGCGGGGGGGCCAGATACGCAGTATTTT.

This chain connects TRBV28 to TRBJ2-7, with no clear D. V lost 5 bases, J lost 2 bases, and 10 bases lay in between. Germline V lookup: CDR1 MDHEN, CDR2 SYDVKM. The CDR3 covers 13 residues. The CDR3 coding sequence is TGTGCCAGCAGTATATCCCTCCCCTACGAGCAGTACTTC. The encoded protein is CASSISLPYEQYF.

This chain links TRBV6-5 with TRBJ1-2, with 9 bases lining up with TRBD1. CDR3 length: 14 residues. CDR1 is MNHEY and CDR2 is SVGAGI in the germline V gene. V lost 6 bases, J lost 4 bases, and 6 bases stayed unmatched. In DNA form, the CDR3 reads TGTGCCAGCAGGGGACAGGGCCTAAGCTATGGCTACACCTTC. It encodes CASRGQGLSYGYTF.

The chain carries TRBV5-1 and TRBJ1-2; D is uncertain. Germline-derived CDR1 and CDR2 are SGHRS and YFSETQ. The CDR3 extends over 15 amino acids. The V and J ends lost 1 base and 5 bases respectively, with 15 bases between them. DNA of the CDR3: TGCGCCAGCAGCTTGTCTCTCTTGGCCGGGTATGGCTACACCTTC. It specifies CASSLSLLAGYGYTF.

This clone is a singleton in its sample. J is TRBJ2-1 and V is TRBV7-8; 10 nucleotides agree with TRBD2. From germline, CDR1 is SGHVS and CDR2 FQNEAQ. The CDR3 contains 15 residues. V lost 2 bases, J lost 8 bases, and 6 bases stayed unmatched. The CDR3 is CASSLKLAGVYEQFF. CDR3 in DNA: TGTGCCAGCAGCTTAAAGCTAGCGGGAGTATATGAGCAGTTCTTC.

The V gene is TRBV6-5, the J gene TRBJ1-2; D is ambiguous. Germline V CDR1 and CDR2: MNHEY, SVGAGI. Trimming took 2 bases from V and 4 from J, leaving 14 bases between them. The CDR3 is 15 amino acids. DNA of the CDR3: TGTGCCAGCAGTTACCATGCCGCGGCCCGCTATGGCTACACCTTC. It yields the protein CASSYHAAARYGYTF.

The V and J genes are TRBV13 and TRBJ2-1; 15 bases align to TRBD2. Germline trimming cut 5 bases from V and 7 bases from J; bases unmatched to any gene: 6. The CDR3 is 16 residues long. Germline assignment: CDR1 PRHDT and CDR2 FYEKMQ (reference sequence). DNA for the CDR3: TGTGCCAGCAGCCCCCGGACTAGCGGGGGGGATAATGAGCAGTTCTTC. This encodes CASSPRTSGGDNEQFF.

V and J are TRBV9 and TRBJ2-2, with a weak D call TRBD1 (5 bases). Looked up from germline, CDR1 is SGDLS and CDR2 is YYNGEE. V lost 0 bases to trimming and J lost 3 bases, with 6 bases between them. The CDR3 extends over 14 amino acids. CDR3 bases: TGTGCCAGCAGCGTAGGACAGTACACCGGGGAGCTGTTTTTT. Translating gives CASSVGQYTGELFF.

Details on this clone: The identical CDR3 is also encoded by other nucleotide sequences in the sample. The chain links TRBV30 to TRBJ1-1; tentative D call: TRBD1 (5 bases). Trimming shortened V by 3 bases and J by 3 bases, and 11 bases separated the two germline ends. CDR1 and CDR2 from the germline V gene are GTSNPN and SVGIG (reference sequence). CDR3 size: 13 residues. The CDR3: CAWSVTGDTEAFF. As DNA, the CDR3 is TGTGCCTGGAGCGTAACAGGAGACACTGAAGCTTTCTTT.